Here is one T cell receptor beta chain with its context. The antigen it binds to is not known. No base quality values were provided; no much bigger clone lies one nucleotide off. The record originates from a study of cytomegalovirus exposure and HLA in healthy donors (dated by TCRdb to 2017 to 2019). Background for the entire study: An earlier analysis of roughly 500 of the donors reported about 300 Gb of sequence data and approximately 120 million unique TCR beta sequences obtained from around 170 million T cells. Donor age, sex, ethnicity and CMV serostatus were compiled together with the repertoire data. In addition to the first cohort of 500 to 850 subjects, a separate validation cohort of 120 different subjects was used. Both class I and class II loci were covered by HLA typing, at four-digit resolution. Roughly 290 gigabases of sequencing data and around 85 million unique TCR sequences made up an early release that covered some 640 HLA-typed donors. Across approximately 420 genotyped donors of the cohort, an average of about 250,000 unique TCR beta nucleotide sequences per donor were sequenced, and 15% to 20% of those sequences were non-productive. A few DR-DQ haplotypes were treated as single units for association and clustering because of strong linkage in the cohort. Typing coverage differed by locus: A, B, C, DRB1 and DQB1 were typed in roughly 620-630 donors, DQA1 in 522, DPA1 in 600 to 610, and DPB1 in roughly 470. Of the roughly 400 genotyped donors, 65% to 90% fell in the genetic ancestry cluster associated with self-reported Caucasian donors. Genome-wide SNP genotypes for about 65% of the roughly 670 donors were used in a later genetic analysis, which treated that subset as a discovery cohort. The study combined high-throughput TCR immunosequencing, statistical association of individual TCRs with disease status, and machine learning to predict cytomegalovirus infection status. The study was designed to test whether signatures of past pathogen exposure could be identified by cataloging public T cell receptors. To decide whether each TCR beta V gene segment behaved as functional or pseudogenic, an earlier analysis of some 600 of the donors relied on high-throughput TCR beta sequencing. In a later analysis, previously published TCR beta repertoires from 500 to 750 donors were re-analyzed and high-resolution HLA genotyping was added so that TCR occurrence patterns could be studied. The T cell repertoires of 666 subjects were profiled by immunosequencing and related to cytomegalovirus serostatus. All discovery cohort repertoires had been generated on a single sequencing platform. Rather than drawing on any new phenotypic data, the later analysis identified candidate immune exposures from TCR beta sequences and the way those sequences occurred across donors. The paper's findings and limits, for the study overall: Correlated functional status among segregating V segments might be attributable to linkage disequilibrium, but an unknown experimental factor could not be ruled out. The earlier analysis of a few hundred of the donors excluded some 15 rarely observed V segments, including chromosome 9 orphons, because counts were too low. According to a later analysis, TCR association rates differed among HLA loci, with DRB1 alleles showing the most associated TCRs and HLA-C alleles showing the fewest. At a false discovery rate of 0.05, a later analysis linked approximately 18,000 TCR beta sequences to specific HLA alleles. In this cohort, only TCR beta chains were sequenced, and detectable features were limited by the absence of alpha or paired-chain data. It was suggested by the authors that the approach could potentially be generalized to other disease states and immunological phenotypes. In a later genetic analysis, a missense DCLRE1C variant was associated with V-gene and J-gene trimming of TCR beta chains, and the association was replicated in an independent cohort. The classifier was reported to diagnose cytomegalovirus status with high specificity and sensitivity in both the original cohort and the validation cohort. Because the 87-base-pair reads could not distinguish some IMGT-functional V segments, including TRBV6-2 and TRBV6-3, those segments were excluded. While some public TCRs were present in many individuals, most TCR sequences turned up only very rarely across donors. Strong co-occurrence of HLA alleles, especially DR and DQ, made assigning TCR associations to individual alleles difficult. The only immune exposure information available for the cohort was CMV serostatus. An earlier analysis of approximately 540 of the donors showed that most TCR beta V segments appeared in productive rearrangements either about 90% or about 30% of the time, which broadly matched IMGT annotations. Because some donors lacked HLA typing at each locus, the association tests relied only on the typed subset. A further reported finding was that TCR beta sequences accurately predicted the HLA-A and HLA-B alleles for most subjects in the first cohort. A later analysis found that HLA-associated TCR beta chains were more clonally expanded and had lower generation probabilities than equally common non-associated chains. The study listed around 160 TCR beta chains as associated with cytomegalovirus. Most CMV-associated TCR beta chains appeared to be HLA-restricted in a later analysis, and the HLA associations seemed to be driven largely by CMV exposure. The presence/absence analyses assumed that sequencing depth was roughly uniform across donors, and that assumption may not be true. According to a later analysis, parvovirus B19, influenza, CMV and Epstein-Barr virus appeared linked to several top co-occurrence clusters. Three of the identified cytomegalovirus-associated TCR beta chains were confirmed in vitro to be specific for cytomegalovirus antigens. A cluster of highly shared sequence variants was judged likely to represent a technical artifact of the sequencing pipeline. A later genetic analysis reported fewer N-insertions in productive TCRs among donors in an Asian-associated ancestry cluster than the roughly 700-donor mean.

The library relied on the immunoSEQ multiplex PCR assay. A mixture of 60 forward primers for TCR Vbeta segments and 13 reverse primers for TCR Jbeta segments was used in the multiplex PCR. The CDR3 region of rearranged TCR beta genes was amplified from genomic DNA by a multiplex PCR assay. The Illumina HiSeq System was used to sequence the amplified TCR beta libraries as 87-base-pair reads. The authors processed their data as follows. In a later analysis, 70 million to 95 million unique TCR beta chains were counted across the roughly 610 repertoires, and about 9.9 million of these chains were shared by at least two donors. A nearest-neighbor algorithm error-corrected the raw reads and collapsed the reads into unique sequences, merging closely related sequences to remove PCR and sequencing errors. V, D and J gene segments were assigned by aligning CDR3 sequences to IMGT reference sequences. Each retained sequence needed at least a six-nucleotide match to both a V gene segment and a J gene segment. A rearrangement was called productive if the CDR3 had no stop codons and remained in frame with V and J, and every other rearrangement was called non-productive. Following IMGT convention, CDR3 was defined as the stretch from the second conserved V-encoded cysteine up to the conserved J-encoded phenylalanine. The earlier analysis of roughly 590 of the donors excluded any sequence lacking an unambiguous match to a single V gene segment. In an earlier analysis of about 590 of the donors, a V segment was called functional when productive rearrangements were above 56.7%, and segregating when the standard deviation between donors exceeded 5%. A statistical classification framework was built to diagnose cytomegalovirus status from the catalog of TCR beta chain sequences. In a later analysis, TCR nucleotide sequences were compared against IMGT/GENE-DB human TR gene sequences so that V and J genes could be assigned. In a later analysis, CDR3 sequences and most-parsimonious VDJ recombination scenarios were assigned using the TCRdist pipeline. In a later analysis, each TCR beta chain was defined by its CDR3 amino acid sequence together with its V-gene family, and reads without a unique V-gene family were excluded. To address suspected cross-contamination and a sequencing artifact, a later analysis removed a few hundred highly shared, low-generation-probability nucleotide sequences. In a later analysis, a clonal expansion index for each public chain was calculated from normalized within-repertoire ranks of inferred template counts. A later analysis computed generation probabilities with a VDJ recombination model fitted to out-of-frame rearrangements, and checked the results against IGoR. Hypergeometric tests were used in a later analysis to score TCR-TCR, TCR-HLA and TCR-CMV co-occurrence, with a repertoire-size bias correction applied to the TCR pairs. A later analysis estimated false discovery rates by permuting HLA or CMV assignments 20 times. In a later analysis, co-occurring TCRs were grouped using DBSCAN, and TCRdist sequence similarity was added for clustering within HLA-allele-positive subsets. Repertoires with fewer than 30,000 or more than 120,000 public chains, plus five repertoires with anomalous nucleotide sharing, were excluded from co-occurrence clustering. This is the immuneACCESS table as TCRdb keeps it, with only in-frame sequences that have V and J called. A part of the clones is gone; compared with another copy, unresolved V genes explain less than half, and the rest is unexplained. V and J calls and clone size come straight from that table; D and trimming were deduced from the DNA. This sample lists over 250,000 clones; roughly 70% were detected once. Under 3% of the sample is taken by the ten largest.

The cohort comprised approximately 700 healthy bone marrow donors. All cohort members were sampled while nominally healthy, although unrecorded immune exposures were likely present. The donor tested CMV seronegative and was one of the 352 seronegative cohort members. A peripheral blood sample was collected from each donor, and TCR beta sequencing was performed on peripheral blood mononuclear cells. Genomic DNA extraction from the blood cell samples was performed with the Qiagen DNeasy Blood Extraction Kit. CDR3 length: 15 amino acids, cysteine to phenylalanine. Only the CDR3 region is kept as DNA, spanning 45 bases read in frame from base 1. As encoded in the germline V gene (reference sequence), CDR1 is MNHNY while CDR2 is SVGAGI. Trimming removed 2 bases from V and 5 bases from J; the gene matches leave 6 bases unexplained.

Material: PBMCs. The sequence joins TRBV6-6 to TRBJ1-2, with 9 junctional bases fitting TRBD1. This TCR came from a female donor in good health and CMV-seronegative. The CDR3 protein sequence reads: CASSYREDRGYGYTF. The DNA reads TGTGCCAGCAGTTACAGAGAGGACAGGGGATATGGCTACACCTTC.